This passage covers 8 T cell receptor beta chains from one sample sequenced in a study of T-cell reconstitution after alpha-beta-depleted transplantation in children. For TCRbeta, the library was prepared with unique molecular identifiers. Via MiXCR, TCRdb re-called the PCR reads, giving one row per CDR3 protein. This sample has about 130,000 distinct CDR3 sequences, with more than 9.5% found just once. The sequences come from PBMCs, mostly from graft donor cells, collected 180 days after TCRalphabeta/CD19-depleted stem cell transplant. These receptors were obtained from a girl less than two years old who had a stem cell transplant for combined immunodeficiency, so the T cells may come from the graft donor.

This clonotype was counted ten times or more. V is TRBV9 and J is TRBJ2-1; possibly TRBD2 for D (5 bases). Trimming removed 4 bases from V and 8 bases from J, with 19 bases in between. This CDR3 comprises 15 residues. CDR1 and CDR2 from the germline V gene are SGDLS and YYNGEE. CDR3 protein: CASSSLAQQADEQFF. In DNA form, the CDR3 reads TGTGCCAGCAGCTCCCTAGCCCAGCAGGCCGATGAGCAGTTCTTC.

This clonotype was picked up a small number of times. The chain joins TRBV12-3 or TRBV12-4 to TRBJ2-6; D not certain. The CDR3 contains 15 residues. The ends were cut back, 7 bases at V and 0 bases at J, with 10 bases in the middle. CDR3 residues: CASTPDFSGANVLTF. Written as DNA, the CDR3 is TGTGCCAGCACCCCAGACTTCTCTGGGGCCAACGTCCTGACTTTC.

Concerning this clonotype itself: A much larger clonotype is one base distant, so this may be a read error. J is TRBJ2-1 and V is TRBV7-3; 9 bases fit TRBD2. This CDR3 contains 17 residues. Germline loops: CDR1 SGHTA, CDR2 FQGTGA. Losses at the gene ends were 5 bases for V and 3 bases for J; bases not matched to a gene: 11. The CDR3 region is CASSPRTSVSLYNEQFF. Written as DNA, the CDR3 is TGTGCCAGCAGCCCCAGGACTAGCGTGAGCCTCTACAATGAGCAGTTCTTC.

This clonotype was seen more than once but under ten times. CDR3 in DNA: TGTGCCACATCGGGTCTAGCGGCATCCTACAATGAGCAGTTCTTC. This codes for CATSGLAASYNEQFF. The V gene is TRBV10-3, the J gene TRBJ2-1; 7 nucleotides line up with TRBD2. The CDR3 extends over 15 amino acids. The germline CDR1 and CDR2 sequences are ENHRY and SYGVKD. V gave up 10 bases and J gave up 1 base; unmatched junction bases: 10.

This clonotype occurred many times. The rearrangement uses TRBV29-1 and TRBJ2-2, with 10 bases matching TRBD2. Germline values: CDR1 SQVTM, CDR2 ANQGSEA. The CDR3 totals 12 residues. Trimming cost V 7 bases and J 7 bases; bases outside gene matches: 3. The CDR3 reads CSARTSGGELFF. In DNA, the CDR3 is TGCAGCGCCCGGACTAGCGGCGGGGAGCTGTTTTTT.

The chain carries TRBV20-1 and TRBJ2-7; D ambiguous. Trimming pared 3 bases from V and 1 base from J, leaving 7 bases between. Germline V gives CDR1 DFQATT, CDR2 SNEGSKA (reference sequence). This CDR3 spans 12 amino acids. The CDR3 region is CSASWRSYEQYF. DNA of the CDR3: TGCAGTGCTAGTTGGCGGTCCTACGAGCAGTACTTC.

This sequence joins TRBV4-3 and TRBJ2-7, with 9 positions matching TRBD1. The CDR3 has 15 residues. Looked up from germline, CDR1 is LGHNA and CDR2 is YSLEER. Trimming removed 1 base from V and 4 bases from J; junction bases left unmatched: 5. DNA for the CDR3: TGCGCCAGCAGCCAAGGGACAGGGGCCGAGTACGAGCAGTACTTC. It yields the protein CASSQGTGAEYEQYF.

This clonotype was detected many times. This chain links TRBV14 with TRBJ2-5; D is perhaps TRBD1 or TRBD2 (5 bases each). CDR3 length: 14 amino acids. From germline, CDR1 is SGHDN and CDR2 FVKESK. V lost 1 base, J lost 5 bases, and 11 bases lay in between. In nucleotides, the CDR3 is TGTGCCAGCAGCCAAGGGGTCAGGGAGGAGACCCAGTACTTC. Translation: CASSQGVREETQYF.